These 24 T cell receptor beta chains originate from one sample sequenced in a study of shared clonotypes between healthy human individuals. Method: immunoSEQ multiplex PCR; TCRdb's copy keeps in-frame clones and lacks some. The sample includes some 980,000 clones, 70% to 85% of them seen just once. Sequences were obtained from memory CD4+ T cells sorted from blood. Documented subset: CD45RA-negative fraction. All receptors come from a man between 18 and 29 years old in good health.

This clone has only a few counts. J is TRBJ2-3 and V is TRBV27; TRBD2 might be the D (6 bases). This CDR3 spans 16 amino acids. In germline, CDR1 is MNHEY, CDR2 SMNVEV (reference sequence). V was shortened by 8 bases and J by 5 bases, with 23 bases between the two germline ends. CDR3 DNA sequence: TGTGCCAGCCGCCCGATGGGCCGGAGGGAGGAAGATACGCAGTATTTT. Its protein is CASRPMGRREEDTQYF.

The rearrangement joins TRBV5-1 to TRBJ2-7, with D possibly being TRBD2 (6 bases). This CDR3 has 16 amino acids. Germline CDR1 reads SGHRS; CDR2 reads YFSETQ. Between the trimmed V and J ends, which lost 0 bases and 1 base, there was a span of 14 bases. The CDR3 protein is CASSLAPRGGSYEQYF. In DNA form, the CDR3 reads TGCGCCAGCAGCTTGGCCCCCCGGGGAGGATCCTACGAGCAGTACTTC.

Only a few counts were recorded for this clone. The chain carries TRBV18 and TRBJ2-1; 8 bases match TRBD1. The CDR3 has 13 residues. V was clipped by 4 bases and J by 5 bases; unmatched bases: 1. Germline CDR1 is KGHSH and CDR2 is LQKENI. The CDR3 DNA is TGTGCCAGCTCACTGACAGGGGACAATGAGCAGTTCTTC. Its translation is CASSLTGDNEQFF. The variable domain in full, with the rest retrieved from reference TRBV18 and TRBJ2-1, is NAGVMQNPRHLVRRRGQEARLRCSPMKGHSHVYWYRQLPEEGLKFMVYLQKENIIDESGMPKERFSAEFPKEGPSILRIQQVVRGDSAAYFCASSLTGDNEQFFGPGTRLTVL.

The chain is built from TRBV5-4 and TRBJ2-2; D is perhaps TRBD1 (5 bases). Germline V gives CDR1 SGHNT, CDR2 YYREEE (reference sequence). This CDR3 comprises 14 residues. The V end was cut by 5 bases, the J end by 1 base, with 9 bases between. CDR3 in amino acids: CASSIGQNTGELFF. The DNA for the CDR3 is TGTGCCAGCAGTATCGGACAGAACACCGGGGAGCTGTTTTTT.

The V gene is TRBV5-1, the J gene TRBJ2-7; 12 bases are shared with TRBD2. CDR1 and CDR2 from the germline V gene are SGHRS and YFSETQ. This CDR3 contains 13 residues. The V gene end was trimmed by 6 bases and the J gene end by 5 bases; junction bases not matched to a gene: 3. CDR3 sequence reads: CASTRLAGDEQYF. The CDR3 DNA reads TGCGCCAGCACCCGACTAGCGGGAGACGAGCAGTACTTC.

The gene calls are TRBV5-1 and TRBJ1-2; 10 nucleotides align to TRBD1. J lost 8 bases, V lost 4 bases, and 5 bases had no gene match. The CDR3 is 13 residues long. Germline CDR1 and CDR2: SGHRS and YFSETQ. The CDR3 nucleotides read TGCGCCAGCAGCACTGGGGACAGGGGAGGCTACACCTTC. Its translation is CASSTGDRGGYTF.

This clone was seen a few times. The chain recombines TRBV19 with TRBJ1-1; D gene unclear. The CDR3 is 14 amino acids. The V gene lost 1 base and the J gene lost 3 bases, with 9 bases spanning the gap. The germline V gene has CDR1 LNHDA and CDR2 SQIVND (reference sequence). The CDR3 bases are TGTGCCAGTAGTATAGGGAGCGGGGACACTGAAGCTTTCTTT. Amino acids: CASSIGSGDTEAFF.

The chain combines TRBV5-1 with TRBJ2-4; 10 bases agree with TRBD2. This CDR3 is 16 amino acids long. Germline lookup yields CDR1 SGHRS and CDR2 YFSETQ. V was pared by 4 bases and J by 0 bases, with 4 bases of the junction left unmatched. CDR3 in amino acids: CASSHGLAVAKNIQYF. The CDR3 region has the DNA TGCGCCAGCAGCCATGGACTAGCGGTAGCCAAAAACATTCAGTACTTC.

This rearrangement joins TRBV5-4 to TRBJ2-3, with TRBD1 matching over 8 bases. The CDR3 extends over 15 amino acids. Unmatched junction bases numbered 4, after V lost 4 bases and J lost 0 bases. CDR1 is SGHNT, CDR2 YYREEE, per germline (reference sequence). The CDR3 DNA reads as TGTGCCAGCAGCCAGGGACAGGTGAGCACAGATACGCAGTATTTT. Its translation: CASSQGQVSTDTQYF.

V and J are TRBV4-1 and TRBJ2-1; D may be TRBD2 (6 bases). The CDR3 is 17 amino acids. Trimming took 1 base from V and 0 from J, leaving 13 bases between them. Per the germline V gene, CDR1 is MGHRA and CDR2 is YSYEKL. CDR3 sequence: CASSQGRLGSSYNEQFF. CDR3 coding DNA: TGCGCCAGCAGCCAAGGCCGACTAGGAAGCTCCTACAATGAGCAGTTCTTC.

J is TRBJ2-1 and V is TRBV27; the D gene is possibly TRBD2 (6 bases). Germline V gene data show CDR1 as MNHEY and CDR2 as SMNVEV (reference sequence). The CDR3 totals 15 residues. The V and J ends lost 3 bases and 7 bases respectively, with 16 bases between them. The CDR3 region has the DNA TGTGCCAGCAGTTTTTTACCCGGGGGTGATAATGAGCAGTTCTTC. It yields the protein CASSFLPGGDNEQFF.

The rearrangement joins TRBV5-5 to TRBJ1-2; 9 bases align to TRBD1. This CDR3 has 15 residues. V lost 4 bases to trimming and J lost 5 bases; unmatched junction nucleotides: 9. CDR1 and CDR2 (germline): SGHKS, YYEKEE (reference sequence). The CDR3, as DNA: TGTGCCAGCAGCGACCCTACCGGGACAGGGTATGGCTACACCTTC. As protein: CASSDPTGTGYGYTF.

Details on this clone: Other DNA sequences in the same sample also yield this CDR3. The chain has TRBV4-1 and TRBJ2-7; unclear D gene. The CDR3 length is 12 residues. CDR1 and CDR2 from the germline V gene are MGHRA and YSYEKL. V lost 1 base to trimming and J lost 4 bases, with 5 bases between them. The CDR3 DNA is TGCGCCAGCAGCCAAGGCCCTTACGAGCAGTACTTC. Translating it yields CASSQGPYEQYF.

This clone was seen a single time. This could be a read error, since a much larger clone is one nucleotide away. V usage is TRBV5-6 and J usage is TRBJ2-5; the D is unclear. The CDR3 extends over 13 amino acids. The germline V gene encodes CDR1 SGHDT and CDR2 YYEEEE. The CDR3 DNA reads TGTGCCGGCAGCTTGGCCGACCCCTTGACCCAGTACTTC. Encoded protein: CAGSLADPLTQYF.

This chain connects TRBV28 to TRBJ1-4; perhaps TRBD1 as D (5 bases). V was cut by 3 bases and J by 8 bases, with 13 bases left in between. This CDR3 comprises 14 residues. CDR1 MDHEN and CDR2 SYDVKM come from the germline V gene. The CDR3 spells CASSLDQGLEKLFF. As DNA, the CDR3 is TGTGCCAGCAGTTTGGATCAGGGCTTGGAAAAACTGTTTTTT.

The chain couples TRBV10-3 to TRBJ2-5; 7 bases are shared with TRBD1. Trimming at V came to 10 bases and at J to 5 bases, leaving 13 bases not matched to a gene. CDR1 ENHRY and CDR2 SYGVKD come from the germline V gene. This CDR3 is built from 14 residues. The CDR3 coding sequence is TGTGCCACATCCGGACAGGACAAGTTGGAGACCCAGTACTTC. Its protein is CATSGQDKLETQYF.

V and J are TRBV4-2 and TRBJ2-5; D may be TRBD1 (5 bases). Trimming cost V 1 base and J 3 bases, with 12 bases left between them. Germline CDR1 and CDR2: LGHNA and YNFKEQ. The CDR3 is 15 residues long. The CDR3 region has the DNA TGTGCCAGCAGCCAAGGGGGCCAAGGGGAAGAGACCCAGTACTTC. This sequence encodes CASSQGGQGEETQYF.

The chain links TRBV5-1 to TRBJ2-1, with 10 nucleotides matching TRBD2. CDR3 size: 16 residues. V dropped 4 bases and J dropped 9; count of bases not matched to a gene: 13. Germline values: CDR1 SGHRS, CDR2 YFSETQ. CDR3 residues: CASSLLPQREGSEQFF. The CDR3 region has the DNA TGCGCCAGCAGCCTCCTACCTCAGCGGGAGGGTAGTGAGCAGTTCTTC.

V and J are TRBV6-5 and TRBJ2-2; the D call may be TRBD1 or TRBD2 (5 bases each). Germline V gene sequence: CDR1 MNHEY, CDR2 SVGAGI. V was shortened by 10 bases and J by 3 bases, with 18 bases between the two germline ends. The CDR3 is made up of 15 amino acids. The CDR3 coding sequence is TGTGCCACCCTGGGGGTGGGAAGAGACACCGGGGAGCTGTTTTTT. Encoded protein: CATLGVGRDTGELFF.

This clone was picked up one time. This sequence joins TRBV9 and TRBJ2-1; D ambiguous. In germline, CDR1 is SGDLS, CDR2 YYNGEE. V was cut by 0 bases and J by 4 bases, with 8 bases left in between. This CDR3 is 14 amino acids long. CDR3 DNA sequence: TGTGCCAGCAGCGTAGCGGCGACTTACAATGAGCAGTTCTTC. Its protein product is CASSVAATYNEQFF.

The chain combines TRBV2 with TRBJ2-3; D tentatively reads TRBD1 or TRBD2 (5 bases each). Germline CDR1 and CDR2: SNHLY and FYNNEI. This CDR3 is built from 15 residues. V lost 4 bases and J 5 bases, leaving 16 bases between the germline ends. The CDR3, as DNA: TGTGCCAGCAGTGCGGAGCAGGGCGCGGGAGATACGCAGTATTTT. As protein: CASSAEQGAGDTQYF.

The J gene is TRBJ2-2, the V gene TRBV10-3, with D perhaps TRBD2 (6 bases). Germline V gene data show CDR1 as ENHRY and CDR2 as SYGVKD. Trimming took off 11 bases at V and 3 bases at J, with 16 bases between the two ends. This CDR3 comprises 14 residues. CDR3 in DNA: TGTGCCTCGACGCGGAGGGATGACACCGGGGAGCTGTTTTTT. Encoded protein: CASTRRDDTGELFF.

This clone was seen only a few times. The chain carries TRBV10-3 and TRBJ2-3; 10 bases are shared with TRBD2. Unmatched junction bases numbered 11, after V lost 6 bases and J lost 5 bases. The germline V gene has CDR1 ENHRY and CDR2 SYGVKD. This CDR3 region has 16 residues. As DNA, the CDR3 is TGTGCCATCAGCAAAATCTCTAGCGGGAGTGGAGATACGCAGTATTTT. Amino acid sequence: CAISKISSGSGDTQYF.

The J gene is TRBJ1-6, the V gene TRBV9; 8 nucleotides line up with TRBD1. This CDR3 has 15 residues. The germline V gene has CDR1 SGDLS and CDR2 YYNGEE. V lost 4 bases, J lost 7 bases, and 7 bases stayed unmatched. CDR3 coding DNA: TGTGCCAGCAGCCCAAGGACAGGGAGGAATTCACCCCTCCACTTT. Translation gives CASSPRTGRNSPLHF.